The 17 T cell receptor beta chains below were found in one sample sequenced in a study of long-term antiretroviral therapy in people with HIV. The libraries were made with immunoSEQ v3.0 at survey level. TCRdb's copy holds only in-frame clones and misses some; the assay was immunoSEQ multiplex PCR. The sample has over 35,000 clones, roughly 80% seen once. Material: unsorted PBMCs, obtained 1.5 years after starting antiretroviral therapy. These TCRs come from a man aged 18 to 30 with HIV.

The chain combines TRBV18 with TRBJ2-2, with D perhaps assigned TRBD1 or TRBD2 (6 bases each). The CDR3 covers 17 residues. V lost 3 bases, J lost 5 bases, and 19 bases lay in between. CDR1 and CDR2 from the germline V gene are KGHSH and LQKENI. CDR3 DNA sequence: TGTGCCAGCTCACCCAGGGGCGGGACAATACTGACCGGGGAGCTGTTTTTT. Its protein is CASSPRGGTILTGELFF.

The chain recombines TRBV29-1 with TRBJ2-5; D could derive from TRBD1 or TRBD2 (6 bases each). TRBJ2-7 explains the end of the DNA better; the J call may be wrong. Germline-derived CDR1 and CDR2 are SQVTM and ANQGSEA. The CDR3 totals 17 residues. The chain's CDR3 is CSVEYSGARGEDDEQYF. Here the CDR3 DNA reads TGCAGCGTTGAATATTCGGGGGCCAGGGGTGAAGATGACGAGCAGTACTTC.

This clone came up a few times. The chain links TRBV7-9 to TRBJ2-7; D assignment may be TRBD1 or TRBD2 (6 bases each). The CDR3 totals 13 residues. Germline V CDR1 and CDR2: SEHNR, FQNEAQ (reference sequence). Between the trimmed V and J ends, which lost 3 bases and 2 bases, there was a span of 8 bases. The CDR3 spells CASSFGGTYEQYF. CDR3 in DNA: TGTGCCAGCAGCTTCGGGGGCACCTACGAGCAGTACTTC.

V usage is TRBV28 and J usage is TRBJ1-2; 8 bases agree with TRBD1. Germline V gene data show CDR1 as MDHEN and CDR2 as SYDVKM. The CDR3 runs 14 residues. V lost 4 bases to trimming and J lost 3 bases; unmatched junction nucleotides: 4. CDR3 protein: CASSSGGLDYGYTF. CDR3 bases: TGTGCCAGCAGTTCAGGGGGCTTAGACTATGGCTACACCTTC.

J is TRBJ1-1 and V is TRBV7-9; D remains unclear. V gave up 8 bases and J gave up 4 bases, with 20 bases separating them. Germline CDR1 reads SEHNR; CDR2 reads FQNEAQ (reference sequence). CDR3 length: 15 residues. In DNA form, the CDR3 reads TGTGCCAGCTCCCGTCTTCAAGGAGTATCCACTGAAGCTTTCTTT. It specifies CASSRLQGVSTEAFF.

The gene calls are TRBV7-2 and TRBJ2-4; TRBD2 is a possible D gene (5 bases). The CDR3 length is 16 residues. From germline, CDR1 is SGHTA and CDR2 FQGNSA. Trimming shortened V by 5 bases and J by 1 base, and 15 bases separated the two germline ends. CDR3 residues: CASSLVGISAKNIQYF. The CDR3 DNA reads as TGTGCCAGCAGCCTAGTCGGGATTTCGGCCAAAAACATTCAGTACTTC.

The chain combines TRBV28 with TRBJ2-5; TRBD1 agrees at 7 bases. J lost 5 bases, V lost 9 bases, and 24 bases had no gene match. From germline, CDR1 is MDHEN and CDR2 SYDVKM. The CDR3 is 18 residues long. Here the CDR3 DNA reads TGTGCCAGTTCTGAAGACAGGGCACTAGGATGGGTGGGGGAGACCCAGTACTTC. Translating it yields CASSEDRALGWVGETQYF.

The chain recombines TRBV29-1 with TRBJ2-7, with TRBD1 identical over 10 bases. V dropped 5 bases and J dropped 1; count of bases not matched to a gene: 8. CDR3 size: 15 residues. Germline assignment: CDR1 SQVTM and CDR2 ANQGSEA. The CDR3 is CSVSGGQGGSYEQYF. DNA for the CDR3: TGCAGCGTTTCCGGCGGACAGGGGGGATCCTACGAGCAGTACTTC.

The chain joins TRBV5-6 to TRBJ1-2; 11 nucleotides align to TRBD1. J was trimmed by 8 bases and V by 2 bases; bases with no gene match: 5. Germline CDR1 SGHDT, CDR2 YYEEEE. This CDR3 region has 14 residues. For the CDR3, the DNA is TGTGCCAGCAGCTTAGGACAGGGGGCGAACGGCTACACCTTC. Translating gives CASSLGQGANGYTF.

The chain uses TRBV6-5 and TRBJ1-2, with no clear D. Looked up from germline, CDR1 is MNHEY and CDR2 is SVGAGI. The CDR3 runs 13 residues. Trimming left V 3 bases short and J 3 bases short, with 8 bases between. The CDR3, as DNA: TGTGCCAGCAGTTATAGAGTTTACTATGGCTACACCTTC. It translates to CASSYRVYYGYTF.

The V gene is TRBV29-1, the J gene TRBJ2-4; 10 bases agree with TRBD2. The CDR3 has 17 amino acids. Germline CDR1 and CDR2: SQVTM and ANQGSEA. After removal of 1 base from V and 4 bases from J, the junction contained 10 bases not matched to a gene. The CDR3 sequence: CSVEAPLAGVSKNIQYF. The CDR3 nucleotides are TGCAGCGTTGAAGCCCCCCTAGCGGGAGTGTCAAAAAACATTCAGTACTTC.

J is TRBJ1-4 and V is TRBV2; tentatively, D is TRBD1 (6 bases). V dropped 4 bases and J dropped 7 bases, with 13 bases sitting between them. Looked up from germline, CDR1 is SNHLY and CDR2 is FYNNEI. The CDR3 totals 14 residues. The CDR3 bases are TGTGCCAGCAGTGTGGGGGGCGCGGTTGAAAAACTGTTTTTT. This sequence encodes CASSVGGAVEKLFF.

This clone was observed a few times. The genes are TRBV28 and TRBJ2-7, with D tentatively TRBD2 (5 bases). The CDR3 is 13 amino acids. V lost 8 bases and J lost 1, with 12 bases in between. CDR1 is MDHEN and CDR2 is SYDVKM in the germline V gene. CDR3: CASHSVLSYEQYF. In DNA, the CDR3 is TGTGCCAGCCATAGCGTCTTATCCTACGAGCAGTACTTC.

The CDR3 sequence is CASSPGTATDTQYF. As DNA, the CDR3 is TGTGCCAGCAGCCCCGGGACTGCCACAGATACGCAGTATTTT. The chain uses TRBV7-9 and TRBJ2-3; possible D gene TRBD2, 6 bases. The CDR3 contains 14 residues. The V gene lost 5 bases and the J gene lost 2 bases, with 11 bases spanning the gap. Germline assignment: CDR1 SEHNR and CDR2 FQNEAQ (reference sequence).

CDR3 nucleotide sequence: TGTGCCAGCAGCCCGGGACAGGGGATCACCGGGGAGCTGTTTTTT. This sequence encodes CASSPGQGITGELFF. The chain combines TRBV11-3 with TRBJ2-2; 10 positions agree with TRBD1. The J segment lost 4 bases and the V segment lost 5 bases, leaving 4 bases of the junction unmatched. Looked up from germline, CDR1 is SGHNT and CDR2 is YENEEA. There are 15 residues in the CDR3. Looking up the rest from reference TRBV11-3 and TRBJ2-2 gives the full variable domain: EAGVVQSPRYKIIEKKQPVAFWCNPISGHNTLYWYLQNLGQGPELLIRYENEEAVDDSQLPKDRFSAERLKGVDSTLKIQPAELGDSAVYLCASSPGQGITGELFFGEGSRLTVL.

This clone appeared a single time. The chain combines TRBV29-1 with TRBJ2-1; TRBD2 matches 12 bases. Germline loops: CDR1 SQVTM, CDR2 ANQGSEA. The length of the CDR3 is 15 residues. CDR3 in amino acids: CNVRGASGRAGEQFF. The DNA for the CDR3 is TGCAACGTCCGGGGGGCTAGCGGGAGGGCCGGAGAGCAGTTCTTC.

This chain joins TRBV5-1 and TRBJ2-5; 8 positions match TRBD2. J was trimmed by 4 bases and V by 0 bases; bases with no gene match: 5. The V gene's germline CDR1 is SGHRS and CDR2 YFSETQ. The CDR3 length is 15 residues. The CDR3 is CASSLAGGPPETQYF. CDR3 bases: TGCGCCAGCAGCTTGGCGGGAGGGCCCCCAGAGACCCAGTACTTC.